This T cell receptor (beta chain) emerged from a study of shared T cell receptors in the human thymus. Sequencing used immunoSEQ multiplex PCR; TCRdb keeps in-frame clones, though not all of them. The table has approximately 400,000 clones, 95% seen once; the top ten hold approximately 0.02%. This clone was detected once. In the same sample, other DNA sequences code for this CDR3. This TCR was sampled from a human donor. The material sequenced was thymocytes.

The CDR3 sequence is CSAPADTQYF. CDR3 nucleotides: TGCAGTGCCCCAGCAGATACGCAGTATTTT. The V and J genes are TRBV20-1 and TRBJ2-3; D unresolved. Germline CDR1 and CDR2: DFQATT and SNEGSKA (reference sequence). Trimming pared 6 bases from V and 4 bases from J, leaving 5 bases between. The CDR3 runs to 10 residues.